This T cell receptor (beta chain) was sequenced for a study of regulatory T cells in long-lasting Graves disease. Arm-PCR of CDR3 regions and iRepertoire HTBI primers were the basis on which TCR beta libraries were built. TCRdb redid the calling of the multiplex PCR reads with MiXCR, one entry per CDR3 protein. The sample records about 610,000 distinct CDR3 sequences, 15% to 20% being singletons. The CDR3 sequence is 18 residues long. The V end was cut by 6 bases, the J end by 1 base, with 24 bases between. Time point here: newly diagnosed GD, antithyroid drugs for less than 3 months. TCR sequences were obtained from RNA taken from PBMCs. This clonotype was seen repeatedly, ten times or more. The sample also formed part of further work on T cells in Graves' hyperthyroidism and ophthalmopathy.

The chain recombines TRBV12-3 or TRBV12-4 with TRBJ2-5, with unresolved D. The sequencing used peripheral blood mononuclear cells (PBMCs), collected at new diagnosis, from a patient treated with antithyroid drugs. This TCR derives from a man aged 18 to 30 with Graves disease. The CDR3 DNA reads TGTGCCAGCAGCCCGGTTAGTTCGGAGCAACGTCCCCAAGAGACCCAGTACTTC. Translating gives CASSPVSSEQRPQETQYF.